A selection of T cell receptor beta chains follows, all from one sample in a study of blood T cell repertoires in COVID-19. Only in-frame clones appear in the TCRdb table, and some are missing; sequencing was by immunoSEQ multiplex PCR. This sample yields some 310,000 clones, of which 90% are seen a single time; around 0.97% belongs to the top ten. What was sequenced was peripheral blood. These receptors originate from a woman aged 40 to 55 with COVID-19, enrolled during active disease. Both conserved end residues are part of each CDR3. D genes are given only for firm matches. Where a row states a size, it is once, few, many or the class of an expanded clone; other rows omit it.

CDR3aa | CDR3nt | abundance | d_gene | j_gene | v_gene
CASSLRTGLNFYNEQFF | TGTGCCAGCAGCTTAAGAACGGGACTCAACTTCTACAATGAGCAGTTCTTC | NA | NA | TRBJ2-1 | TRBV7-3
CASQGTGGGYTF | TGTGCCAGTCAGGGGACAGGGGGCGGCTACACCTTC | NA | TRBD1 | TRBJ1-2 | TRBV2
CAWSSRTGNIQNSPLHF | TGTGCCTGGAGTTCGAGGACAGGGAATATACAAAATTCACCCCTCCACTTT | NA | TRBD1 | TRBJ1-6 | TRBV30
CASSSREAGYTF | TGTGCCAGCAGCTCCAGAGAGGCTGGCTACACCTTC | NA | NA | TRBJ1-2 | TRBV3-1/TRBV3-2
CASSFNRIEQYF | TGTGCCAGCAGCTTCAACAGAATCGAGCAGTACTTC | NA | NA | TRBJ2-7 | TRBV28
CASSFGRGSYGYTF | TGTGCCAGCAGTTTCGGCAGGGGGTCCTATGGCTACACCTTC | NA | TRBD1 | TRBJ1-2 | TRBV28
CATSGPGQGDTEAFF | TGTGCCACCAGCGGCCCGGGACAGGGGGACACTGAAGCTTTCTTT | NA | TRBD1 | TRBJ1-1 | TRBV15
CASVKLQGFGYTF | TGTGCCAGCGTTAAATTACAGGGTTTCGGCTACACCTTC | NA | NA | TRBJ1-2 | TRBV2
CASSLRMNTEAFF | TGTGCCAGCAGTCTAAGAATGAACACTGAAGCTTTCTTT | NA | NA | TRBJ1-1 | TRBV27
CASSGTPSSYEQYF | TGTGCCAGTTCCGGGACACCATCTTCCTACGAGCAGTACTTC | NA | NA | TRBJ2-7 | TRBV28
CAWSQAVGNSPLHF | TGTGCCTGGAGTCAGGCTGTAGGAAATTCACCCCTCCACTTT | NA | NA | TRBJ1-6 | TRBV30
CSVEPFQTPTQYF | TGCAGCGTTGAGCCCTTCCAGACACCTACGCAGTATTTT | NA | NA | TRBJ2-3 | TRBV29-1
CASSPPARGNEQFF | TGTGCCAGCTCACCACCGGCTAGAGGCAATGAGCAGTTCTTC | NA | NA | TRBJ2-1 | TRBV18
CSVEGQGAYEQYF | TGCAGCGTTGAAGGTCAGGGGGCCTACGAGCAGTACTTC | NA | TRBD1 | TRBJ2-7 | TRBV29-1
CASSFGLGQNYEQYF | TGTGCCAGCAGTTTCGGCTTGGGACAGAATTACGAGCAGTACTTC | once | TRBD1 | TRBJ2-7 | TRBV27
CASSSEDRKLHEQFF | TGCGCCAGCAGCTCCGAGGACAGGAAATTACATGAGCAGTTCTTC | NA | TRBD1 | TRBJ2-1 | TRBV5-1
CASGRRGRRNSPLHF | TGTGCCAGCGGCCGGAGGGGGCGACGGAATTCACCCCTCCACTTT | NA | TRBD1 | TRBJ1-6 | TRBV6-2/TRBV6-3
CASSQGTSGITYEQYF | TGCGCCAGCAGCCAAGGGACTAGCGGGATTACCTACGAGCAGTACTTC | NA | TRBD2 | TRBJ2-7 | TRBV4-3
CASSVGTSNQGDTQYF | TGTGCCAGCAGCGTAGGTACTAGCAATCAGGGAGATACGCAGTATTTT | NA | NA | TRBJ2-3 | TRBV9
CASSPRTVPYEQYF | TGTGCCAGCAGCCCGCGGACAGTACCCTACGAGCAGTACTTC | once | NA | TRBJ2-7 | TRBV7-9
CAWSIGGNQPQHF | TGTGCCTGGAGTATAGGGGGCAATCAGCCCCAGCATTTT | NA | NA | TRBJ1-5 | TRBV30
CASSHTQKGEWKYGYTF | TGTGCCAGCAGCCACACCCAGAAGGGGGAATGGAAGTATGGCTACACCTTC | NA | NA | TRBJ1-2 | TRBV28
CASSLGTGGSYGYTF | TGTGCCAGCAGCTTGGGGACAGGGGGTAGCTATGGCTACACCTTC | once | TRBD1 | TRBJ1-2 | TRBV5-8
CASSEGGIQPQHF | TGTGCCAGCAGTGAAGGGGGAATTCAGCCCCAGCATTTT | NA | NA | TRBJ1-5 | TRBV6-4
CASSQLHPGTGGSPQHF | TGCGCCAGCAGCCAGCTCCATCCAGGGACAGGGGGGTCTCCCCAGCATTTT | NA | TRBD1 | TRBJ1-5 | TRBV4-3
CASSWNRETGLAGPPHLYEQYF | TGTGCCAGCAGTTGGAATAGGGAAACGGGACTAGCGGGGCCACCTCACCTATACGAGCAGTACTTC | NA | TRBD2 | TRBJ2-7 | TRBV27
CASSNQGRDNQPQHF | TGTGCCAGCAGCAACCAGGGGCGAGACAATCAGCCCCAGCATTTT | once | NA | TRBJ1-5 | TRBV5-4
CASRGASGDTQYF | TGTGCCAGCAGGGGGGCTAGCGGAGATACGCAGTATTTT | NA | NA | TRBJ2-3 | TRBV6-5
CASSAGQGRGEQYF | TGCGCCAGCAGCGCCGGACAGGGTCGCGGGGAGCAGTACTTC | NA | TRBD1 | TRBJ2-7 | TRBV5-1
CASGLFTGGGPYEQYF | TGTGCTAGTGGTTTGTTCACAGGGGGAGGTCCCTACGAGCAGTACTTC | NA | TRBD1 | TRBJ2-7 | TRBV12-5
CSAYTGNGYTF | TGCAGTGCCTATACAGGGAATGGCTACACCTTC | NA | NA | TRBJ1-2 | TRBV20-1